This TCR beta chain was profiled in a study of blood T cell repertoires in COVID-19. Study overall: Samples of COVID-19 (acute and convalescent) were obtained from the United States, Italy and Spain. T cells, B-cell-depleted T cells, or PBMCs provided the cDNA or gDNA that served as material.

Germline V gives CDR1 LGHDT, CDR2 YNNKEL (reference sequence). The CDR3 loop spans 16 amino acids. Losses at the gene ends were 1 base for V and 3 bases for J; bases not matched to a gene: 6. In the authors' workflow: Estimation of nucleated cell counts was performed using reference gene primer amplification. Profiled with immunoSEQ multiplex PCR; TCRdb holds only in-frame clones, not every one. Clone size and V and J calls were adopted from that table, with D and trimming inferred from the DNA. Of approximately 140,000 clones in the sample, more than 75% are singletons; the top ten hold about 2%. The sequence derives from a man in his 70s with acute or convalescent COVID-19. The V call is TRBV3-1 (or the pseudogene TRBV3-2), the J call TRBJ2-3, with 8 bases aligning to TRBD2. The specimen sequenced was peripheral blood. CDR3 region: CASSQVWRGATDTQYF. In DNA, the CDR3 is TGTGCCAGCAGCCAAGTCTGGCGGGGGGCGACAGATACGCAGTATTTT.